The 18 T cell receptor beta chains below were found in one sample sequenced in a study of T-cell reconstitution after alpha-beta-depleted transplantation in children. Construction of the TCRbeta library involved unique molecular identifiers. TCRdb re-called the PCR reads with MiXCR, one entry per CDR3 protein. The table lists 250,000 to 350,000 distinct CDR3 sequences, about a tenth of them singletons, with around 10% in the top ten. Sequencing used PBMCs from the stem cell graft donor, obtained from the stem cell graft. Receptor source: a human donor who donated a stem cell graft to a child with SCID.

The V call is TRBV4-1, the J call TRBJ1-1; D is uncertain. This CDR3 has 13 residues. The V end was cut by 4 bases, the J end by 6 bases, with 12 bases between. CDR1 MGHRA and CDR2 YSYEKL come from the germline V gene. In nucleotides, the CDR3 is TGCGCCAGCAGCCCTGTGAATATGGCTGAAGCTTTCTTT. Translated, it gives CASSPVNMAEAFF.

This sequence joins TRBV6-6 and TRBJ1-5; possibly TRBD1 for D (6 bases). With 8 bases removed from V and 6 bases from J, the gap between germline ends came to 11 bases. Per the germline V gene, CDR1 is MNHNY and CDR2 is SVGAGI (reference sequence). The CDR3 has 12 residues. In DNA, the CDR3 is TGTGCCAGCGGGGACACAGGTCAGCCCCAGCATTTT. Translated: CASGDTGQPQHF.

This clonotype has more than one count but fewer than ten. This chain joins TRBV4-1 and TRBJ2-3, with 7 bases aligning to TRBD2. Germline V gene sequence: CDR1 MGHRA, CDR2 YSYEKL. J gave up 3 bases and V 0 bases, and 6 bases lay outside the gene matches. This CDR3 spans 16 amino acids. The CDR3 region is CASSQDGAGVTDTQYF. In DNA form, the CDR3 reads TGCGCCAGCAGCCAAGATGGGGCGGGGGTAACAGATACGCAGTATTTT.

Here the CDR3 DNA reads TGCGCCAGCAGCATCGGACTAGCAACAGATACGCAGTATTTT. Encoded protein: CASSIGLATDTQYF. The chain links TRBV5-1 to TRBJ2-3; 8 nucleotides line up with TRBD2. Trimming at V came to 4 bases and at J to 3 bases, leaving 4 bases not matched to a gene. This CDR3 is built from 14 residues. CDR1 is SGHRS, CDR2 YFSETQ, per germline.

The chain recombines TRBV6-5 with TRBJ2-7, with D possibly matching TRBD2 (5 bases). The CDR3 sequence is 12 residues long. Germline-derived CDR1 and CDR2 are MNHEY and SVGAGI. V gave up 2 bases and J gave up 5 bases, with 7 bases separating them. The CDR3 coding sequence is TGTGCCAGCAGTTACGACGGGGACGAGCAGTACTTC. Translated: CASSYDGDEQYF.

The chain joins TRBV11-2 to TRBJ2-3, with D tentatively TRBD2 (6 bases). The V gene lost 5 bases and the J gene lost 0 bases, with 18 bases spanning the gap. The germline CDR1 and CDR2 sequences are SGHAT and FQNNGV. The CDR3 totals 17 residues. The CDR3 nucleotides read TGTGCCAGCAGCCAGCCCGGGGGTCCCACTAGCACAGATACGCAGTATTTT. This translates into CASSQPGGPTSTDTQYF.

This chain links TRBV6-1 with TRBJ2-3; D may be TRBD1 or TRBD2 (7 bases each). The germline CDR1 and CDR2 sequences are MNHNS and SASEGT. This CDR3 is 15 amino acids long. V gave up 6 bases and J gave up 7 bases, with 20 bases separating them. CDR3 in amino acids: CASRRDREGGHTQYF. CDR3 bases: TGTGCCAGCAGGCGAGACAGGGAGGGAGGTCATACGCAGTATTTT.

As regards this clonotype: This may be a read error, as it is one base from a much larger clone. The J gene is TRBJ2-2, the V gene TRBV10-3, with D possibly called TRBD1 or TRBD2 (6 bases each). Germline CDR1 and CDR2: ENHRY and SYGVKD. This CDR3 comprises 14 residues. The CDR3 sequence: CAITGARNTWELFF. CDR3 nucleotide sequence: TGTGCCATCACGGGGGCCCGGAACACCTGGGAGCTGTTTTTT.

The genes are TRBV4-1 and TRBJ2-3; a weak D match, TRBD1 (5 bases). Trimming left V 0 bases short and J 4 bases short, with 11 bases between. Germline V lookup: CDR1 MGHRA, CDR2 YSYEKL. This CDR3 spans 15 amino acids. CDR3 residues: CASSQERGQADTQYF. Here the CDR3 DNA reads TGCGCCAGCAGCCAAGAAAGGGGTCAAGCAGATACGCAGTATTTT.

The sample holds many counts of this clonotype. The chain has TRBV20-1 and TRBJ2-7; D gene unclear. Germline V gives CDR1 DFQATT, CDR2 SNEGSKA (reference sequence). This CDR3 has 13 residues. The V gene lost 6 bases and the J gene lost 5 bases, with 17 bases spanning the gap. The CDR3 DNA reads TGCAGTGCGAGCCTGCCAGCCGGCGACGAGCAGTACTTC. Translation gives CSASLPAGDEQYF.

This clonotype was seen at least ten times. The V call is TRBV6-2 or TRBV6-3, the J call TRBJ2-2; 8 nucleotides line up with TRBD2. This CDR3 has 16 amino acids. CDR1 MNHEY and CDR2 SVGEGT come from the germline V gene. The V gene end was trimmed by 2 bases and the J gene end by 1 base; junction bases not matched to a gene: 3. The CDR3, as DNA: TGTGCCAGCAGTTACCGCCTAGCGGGGAACACCGGGGAGCTGTTTTTT. As protein: CASSYRLAGNTGELFF.

The rearrangement links TRBV2 to TRBJ2-7; 7 bases align to TRBD1. Losses at the gene ends were 8 bases for V and 0 bases for J; bases not matched to a gene: 7. CDR1 and CDR2 (germline): SNHLY, FYNNEI. The CDR3 is made up of 14 amino acids. The CDR3 DNA sequence: TGTGCCAGCTTCACAGGGGCCCCCTCCTACGAGCAGTACTTC. Residues: CASFTGAPSYEQYF.

The J gene is TRBJ2-2, the V gene TRBV4-1, with 8 positions matching TRBD1. The germline CDR1 and CDR2 sequences are MGHRA and YSYEKL. The CDR3 sequence is 15 residues long. V lost 2 bases to trimming and J lost 5 bases; unmatched junction nucleotides: 4. CDR3 nucleotide sequence: TGCGCCAGCAGCCAAATGACAGGGGTGACCGGGGAGCTGTTTTTT. Its protein is CASSQMTGVTGELFF.

This clonotype was recorded only once. J is TRBJ2-7 and V is TRBV10-2, with TRBD2 as a possible D gene (5 bases). The germline V gene has CDR1 WSHSY and CDR2 SAAADI. The CDR3 has 15 residues. Between the trimmed V and J ends, which lost 5 bases and 2 bases, there was a span of 16 bases. The CDR3 DNA is TGCGCCAGCAGTCCGGGGTCAGACCCCACCTACGAGCAGTACTTC. Protein sequence: CASSPGSDPTYEQYF.

V usage is TRBV6-5 and J usage is TRBJ2-7; D is perhaps TRBD2 (5 bases). The V and J ends lost 4 bases and 0 bases respectively, with 13 bases between them. The germline V gene has CDR1 MNHEY and CDR2 SVGAGI. The CDR3 is 15 amino acids. DNA of the CDR3: TGTGCCAGCAGTTCCCGGACTGGAGACTCCTACGAGCAGTACTTC. It is translated as CASSSRTGDSYEQYF.

The V gene is TRBV12-3 or TRBV12-4, the J gene TRBJ2-3; 8 nucleotides align to TRBD1. The J segment lost 6 bases and the V segment lost 3 bases, leaving 11 bases of the junction unmatched. The CDR3 sequence is 16 residues long. The CDR3 here is CASSFSGGGRGDTQYF. As DNA, the CDR3 is TGTGCCAGCAGTTTCTCAGGGGGCGGCCGGGGGGATACGCAGTATTTT.

This clonotype came up a few times. The chain combines TRBV20-1 with TRBJ1-6; D not resolved. This CDR3 is built from 11 residues. Trimming pared 0 bases from V and 14 bases from J, leaving 8 bases between. In germline, CDR1 is DFQATT, CDR2 SNEGSKA (reference sequence). The CDR3 sequence is CSARDTSSLHF. For the CDR3, the DNA is TGCAGTGCTAGAGACACGTCATCCCTCCACTTT.

This clonotype was recorded many times. The rearrangement links TRBV29-1 to TRBJ1-1, with D possibly matching TRBD1 (6 bases). The CDR3 sequence is 12 residues long. Deletions cut 6 bases from V and 3 bases from J, with 11 bases between. CDR1 and CDR2 (germline): SQVTM, ANQGSEA. The CDR3 DNA sequence: TGCAGCGTAACCCAGGGGTACACTGAAGCTTTCTTT. It is translated as CSVTQGYTEAFF.